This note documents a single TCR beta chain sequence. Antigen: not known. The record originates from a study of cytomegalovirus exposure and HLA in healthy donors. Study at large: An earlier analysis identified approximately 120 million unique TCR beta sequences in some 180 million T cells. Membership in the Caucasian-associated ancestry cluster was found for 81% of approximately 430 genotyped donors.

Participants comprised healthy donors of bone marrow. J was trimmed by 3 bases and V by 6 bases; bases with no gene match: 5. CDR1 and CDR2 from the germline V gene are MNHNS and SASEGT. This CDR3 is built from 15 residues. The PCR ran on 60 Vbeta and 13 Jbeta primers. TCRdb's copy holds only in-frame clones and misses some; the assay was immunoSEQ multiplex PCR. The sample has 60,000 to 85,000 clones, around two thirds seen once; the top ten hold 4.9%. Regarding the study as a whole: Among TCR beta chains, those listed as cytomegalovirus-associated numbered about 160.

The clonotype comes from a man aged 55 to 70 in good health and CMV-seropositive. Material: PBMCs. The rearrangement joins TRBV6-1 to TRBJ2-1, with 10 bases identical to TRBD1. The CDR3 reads CASSWDRGGYNEQFF. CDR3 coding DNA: TGTGCCAGCAGCTGGGACAGGGGAGGCTACAATGAGCAGTTCTTC.